This is a list of T cell receptor beta chains from one sample in a study of blood T cell repertoires in COVID-19. Assay used: immunoSEQ multiplex PCR; TCRdb lists only in-frame clones, some missing. The data show fewer than 300,000 clones, approximately 86% seen once. The material sequenced was peripheral blood. These receptors were collected from a human donor with COVID-19, enrolled during active disease. The donor label of this sample is uncertain. Both conserved end residues are part of each CDR3. The order of the fields is J gene, V gene, clone size, D gene, CDR3 DNA, CDR3 protein. D genes are given only for firm matches. The listing skips clone size in some rows; elsewhere it reads once, few, many or a size class.

J: TRBJ1-2; V: TRBV5-1; size: NA; D: NA; DNA: TGCGCCAGCAGCTTGGAACCAGGGGTCCGGCATGGCTACACCTTC; CDR3: CASSLEPGVRHGYTF
J: TRBJ1-5; V: TRBV5-8; size: NA; D: NA; DNA: TGTGCCAGCAGCTTCAGGAGCAATCAGCCCCAGCATTTT; CDR3: CASSFRSNQPQHF
J: TRBJ2-1; V: TRBV4-3; size: NA; D: TRBD2; DNA: TGCGCCAGCAGCCAGCGCCCTAGCGGGAGCTTTAGGGATGAGCAGTTCTTC; CDR3: CASSQRPSGSFRDEQFF
J: TRBJ2-5; V: TRBV24-1; size: NA; D: NA; DNA: TGTGCCACCAGTGGACAAGAAGAGACCCAGTACTTC; CDR3: CATSGQEETQYF
J: TRBJ1-1; V: TRBV28; size: NA; D: TRBD1; DNA: TGTGCCAGCAGTCTCCGGACAGGACGGAACACTGAAGCTTTCTTT; CDR3: CASSLRTGRNTEAFF
J: TRBJ2-7; V: TRBV27; size: NA; D: TRBD2; DNA: TGTGCCAGCAGTCGGGGGACTAGCCCCACCTACGAGCAGTACTTC; CDR3: CASSRGTSPTYEQYF
J: TRBJ1-5; V: TRBV21-1; size: NA; D: NA; DNA: TGTGCCAGCAGCAAAGTTTTATGTCAGCCCCAGCATTTT; CDR3: CASSKVLCQPQHF
J: TRBJ1-5; V: TRBV7-2; size: NA; D: NA; DNA: TGTGCCAGCAGCTTAGCGTTTCAAGCGACCGGTCAGCCCCAGCATTTT; CDR3: CASSLAFQATGQPQHF
J: TRBJ1-4; V: TRBV7-8; size: NA; D: NA; DNA: TGTGCCAGCAGCTTTGGTCGACAGCTTAATGAAAAACTGTTTTTT; CDR3: CASSFGRQLNEKLFF
J: TRBJ1-2; V: TRBV6-1; size: NA; D: TRBD1; DNA: TGTGCCAGCAGTGATAGGGACAGGGGGGGCTACACCTTC; CDR3: CASSDRDRGGYTF
J: TRBJ2-7; V: TRBV5-1; size: NA; D: TRBD2; DNA: TGCGCCAGCAGCCTGGGTAGCGGGAGAAACGAGCAGTACTTC; CDR3: CASSLGSGRNEQYF
J: TRBJ1-2; V: TRBV5-1; size: NA; D: TRBD1; DNA: TGCGCCAGCAGCTTGGAACAGGGGGTTAACTATGGCTACACCTTC; CDR3: CASSLEQGVNYGYTF
J: TRBJ2-4; V: TRBV7-8; size: NA; D: TRBD2; DNA: TGTGCCAGCAGCTTAGCTAGCGGGAGTCGTTCCGGCATTCAGTACTTC; CDR3: CASSLASGSRSGIQYF
J: TRBJ1-4; V: TRBV19; size: few; D: NA; DNA: TGTGCCAGTAGTATGCCGCGGGGGATCGGTGAAAAACTGTTTTTT; CDR3: CASSMPRGIGEKLFF
J: TRBJ2-1; V: TRBV29-1; size: NA; D: TRBD2; DNA: TGCAGCGTAAGCGGGAGAGGGGCCTACAATGAGCAGTTCTTC; CDR3: CSVSGRGAYNEQFF
J: TRBJ1-2; V: TRBV29-1; size: NA; D: NA; DNA: TGCAGCGTCATACAAGGGGCCGATGGCTACACCTTC; CDR3: CSVIQGADGYTF
J: TRBJ1-4; V: TRBV12-2; size: NA; D: NA; DNA: TGTGCAAGTCGCTCCCGAGGGCGGGGACTACTGAATGAAAAACTGTTTTTT; CDR3: CASRSRGRGLLNEKLFF
J: TRBJ1-1; V: TRBV28; size: NA; D: NA; DNA: TGTGCCAGCAGTTCCACCCCTTACTCCAGGGAAGCTTTCTTT; CDR3: CASSSTPYSREAFF
J: TRBJ1-6; V: TRBV5-5; size: NA; D: NA; DNA: TGTGCCAGCAGCCAAAATCAGGGATTCGGTAATTCACCCCTCCACTTT; CDR3: CASSQNQGFGNSPLHF
J: TRBJ2-1; V: TRBV5-1; size: NA; D: TRBD2; DNA: TGCGCCAGCAGCCAAACTAGCGGGAGCGTGGATGAGCAGTTCTTC; CDR3: CASSQTSGSVDEQFF
J: TRBJ2-3; V: TRBV6-4; size: few; D: NA; DNA: TGTGCCAGCAGACAGGAGCAGGGCACAGATACGCAGTATTTT; CDR3: CASRQEQGTDTQYF
J: TRBJ2-4; V: TRBV11-3; size: NA; D: NA; DNA: TGTGCCAGCAGCTTAGGGCAGTTTCCAGTCATCAACATTCAGTACTTC; CDR3: CASSLGQFPVINIQYF
J: TRBJ1-2; V: TRBV7-6; size: NA; D: TRBD1; DNA: TGTGCCAGCAGCACCTTAACAGGGGACTTCGGGGGCTACACCTTC; CDR3: CASSTLTGDFGGYTF
J: TRBJ2-7; V: TRBV24-1; size: NA; D: NA; DNA: TGTGCCACCAGGCCCTACAGGGAGCTATACGAGCAGTACTTC; CDR3: CATRPYRELYEQYF
J: TRBJ2-3; V: TRBV15; size: few; D: NA; DNA: TGTGCCACCAGCAGGGTCCCTTTGGGAGGCACAGATACGCAGTATTTT; CDR3: CATSRVPLGGTDTQYF
J: TRBJ1-1; V: TRBV11-3; size: NA; D: NA; DNA: TGTGCCAGCAGCTTTACGGGGAACACTGAAGCTTTCTTT; CDR3: CASSFTGNTEAFF
J: TRBJ2-2; V: TRBV25-1; size: NA; D: NA; DNA: TGTGCCAGCGGGGCTACAGGGATCACCGGGGAGCTGTTTTTT; CDR3: CASGATGITGELFF
J: TRBJ2-6; V: TRBV19; size: NA; D: TRBD1; DNA: TGTGCCAGTAGTCCCGGGACAGGGGGTTCTGGGGCCAACGTCCTGACTTTC; CDR3: CASSPGTGGSGANVLTF
J: TRBJ1-5; V: TRBV27; size: NA; D: TRBD1; DNA: TGTGCCAGCAGTTTATACAGGGGGGATCAGCCCCAGCATTTT; CDR3: CASSLYRGDQPQHF
J: TRBJ1-2; V: TRBV19; size: NA; D: TRBD1; DNA: TGTGCCAGTACTATCTTACAGGGGGTCAACTATGGCTACACCTTC; CDR3: CASTILQGVNYGYTF
J: TRBJ1-1; V: TRBV11-1; size: NA; D: NA; DNA: TGTGCCAGCAGCCCCCAATTGGGCCACACTGAAGCTTTCTTT; CDR3: CASSPQLGHTEAFF
J: TRBJ2-7; V: TRBV14; size: once; D: TRBD1; DNA: TGTGCCAGCAGCCTAGAGGGGGACAGGGGGATCGAGCAGTACTTC; CDR3: CASSLEGDRGIEQYF
J: TRBJ1-6; V: TRBV7-9; size: once; D: NA; DNA: TGTGCCAGCAACGAGCAGGGTGGGGATTCACCCCTCCACTTT; CDR3: CASNEQGGDSPLHF
J: TRBJ1-3; V: TRBV5-1; size: NA; D: NA; DNA: TGCGCCAGCAGCCCCACGACAGGCTACTCTGGAAACACCATATATTTT; CDR3: CASSPTTGYSGNTIYF
J: TRBJ1-2; V: TRBV7-9; size: NA; D: NA; DNA: TGTGCCAGCAGCCTGGACAGTGCCTATGGCTACACCTTC; CDR3: CASSLDSAYGYTF
J: TRBJ2-1; V: TRBV11-3; size: NA; D: TRBD2; DNA: TGTGCCAGCAGCTTAGATCTAGCGGACTCCTACAATGAGCAGTTCTTC; CDR3: CASSLDLADSYNEQFF
J: TRBJ2-3; V: TRBV5-1; size: NA; D: TRBD1; DNA: TGCGCCAGCAGCTTGGAGGGACAGGGGGCAGATACGCAGTATTTT; CDR3: CASSLEGQGADTQYF
J: TRBJ1-2; V: TRBV6-2/TRBV6-3; size: NA; D: NA; DNA: TGTGCCAGCAGTTACAGCGGACTCTATGGCTACACCTTC; CDR3: CASSYSGLYGYTF
J: TRBJ2-7; V: TRBV7-6; size: NA; D: NA; DNA: TGTGCCAGCAGTTCAGGGGCCGACATCACCTACGAGCAGTACTTC; CDR3: CASSSGADITYEQYF
J: TRBJ2-1; V: TRBV11-2; size: NA; D: NA; DNA: TGTGCCAGCAGATCCCACAGGGATTTCGGTAATGAGCAGTTCTTC; CDR3: CASRSHRDFGNEQFF
J: TRBJ1-2; V: TRBV28; size: NA; D: NA; DNA: TGTGCCACCCTTTCTACGGGGAACTATGGCTACACCTTC; CDR3: CATLSTGNYGYTF
J: TRBJ2-7; V: TRBV27; size: NA; D: NA; DNA: TGTGCCAGCATTTCGAGGGCATTGTCGTTGCTAGGTCCCGAGCAGTACTTC; CDR3: CASISRALSLLGPEQYF
J: TRBJ1-3; V: TRBV5-6; size: NA; D: NA; DNA: TGTGCCAGCAGCTTGGTTCCCAGCTCTGGAAACACCATATATTTT; CDR3: CASSLVPSSGNTIYF
J: TRBJ1-1; V: TRBV2; size: NA; D: NA; DNA: TGTGCCAGCAGTGAACTTGCGGGGGCCGGCACTGAAGCTTTCTTT; CDR3: CASSELAGAGTEAFF
J: TRBJ1-1; V: TRBV11-2; size: NA; D: NA; DNA: TGTGCCAGCAGCTCCAGAAGGTGGGAGCCCTCTGGTGAAGCTTTCTTT; CDR3: CASSSRRWEPSGEAFF
J: TRBJ1-2; V: TRBV2; size: NA; D: NA; DNA: TGTGCCAGCAGTGCCCGAATCACGGCCCCGGGTTATGGCTACACCTTC; CDR3: CASSARITAPGYGYTF
J: TRBJ2-2; V: TRBV9; size: NA; D: NA; DNA: TGTGCCAGCAGCCCCCCCCTTGGCGGGAATTTGGGGGAGCTGTTTTTT; CDR3: CASSPPLGGNLGELFF
J: TRBJ1-2; V: TRBV11-2; size: NA; D: NA; DNA: TGTGCCAGCAGCTCTGGGGGGGACTATGGCTACACCTTC; CDR3: CASSSGGDYGYTF